This is a list of T cell receptor beta chains from one sample in a study of T-cell reconstitution after alpha-beta-depleted transplantation in children. In TCRdb, the PCR reads were re-called with MiXCR into one record per CDR3 protein. The sample lists around 340,000 distinct CDR3 sequences, approximately 12% occurring once. The specimen was PBMCs, collected from the stem cell graft. The receptors here all came from a human donor who donated a stem cell graft to a child with Fanconi anemia. CDR3s include the opening cysteine and the closing phenylalanine or tryptophan. Each record gives: V gene, clone size, J gene, D gene, CDR3 protein, CDR3 DNA. D genes are given only for firm matches. The size of a clone is reported for some rows only, either as once, few or many, or as a class for expanded clones.

TRBV12-3/TRBV12-4	NA	TRBJ2-7	TRBD1	CASSPYGQGEQYF	TGTGCCAGCAGTCCTTACGGACAGGGCGAGCAGTACTTC
TRBV2	NA	TRBJ1-2	NA	CASSEDRLNYGYTF	TGTGCCAGCAGTGAAGACAGGCTTAACTATGGCTACACCTTC
TRBV28	many	TRBJ1-2	NA	CANWGETYGYTF	TGTGCCAACTGGGGGGAGACTTATGGCTACACCTTC
TRBV15	NA	TRBJ2-1	NA	CATTGGLGAGEQFF	TGTGCCACCACCGGCGGCTTGGGGGCTGGTGAGCAGTTCTTC
TRBV11-2	few	TRBJ1-4	NA	CASSLQEPNEKLFF	TGTGCCAGCAGCTTGCAGGAGCCTAATGAAAAACTGTTTTTT
TRBV9	many	TRBJ1-4	NA	CASSGGTLGEKLFF	TGTGCCAGCAGCGGCGGGACCCTAGGTGAAAAACTGTTTTTT
TRBV20-1	few	TRBJ2-1	TRBD2	CSAGKQALPREVYNEQFF	TGCAGTGCCGGGAAACAGGCACTGCCCCGGGAGGTTTACAATGAGCAGTTCTTC
TRBV9	few	TRBJ2-1	TRBD2	CASSVEGRGSYNEQFF	TGTGCCAGCAGCGTAGAGGGGAGGGGATCCTACAATGAGCAGTTCTTC
TRBV14	few	TRBJ2-5	TRBD2	CASSQGTSGGRQETQYF	TGTGCCAGCAGCCAAGGAACTAGCGGGGGAAGGCAAGAGACCCAGTACTTC
TRBV5-8	NA	TRBJ2-5	TRBD1	CASSLSGTGVGETQYF	TGTGCCAGCAGCTTATCCGGGACAGGGGTCGGGGAGACCCAGTACTTC
TRBV6-5	NA	TRBJ2-1	NA	CASSLRPQSSYNEQFF	TGTGCCAGCAGTTTACGGCCCCAAAGCTCCTACAATGAGCAGTTCTTC
TRBV5-4	NA	TRBJ2-3	TRBD2	CASSLDGTSGTDTQYF	TGTGCCAGCAGCTTGGACGGGACTAGCGGCACAGATACGCAGTATTTT
TRBV6-2/TRBV6-3	many	TRBJ2-3	NA	CASSYSPFGDTQYF	TGTGCCAGCAGTTACAGTCCGTTTGGGGATACGCAGTATTTT
TRBV6-2/TRBV6-3	many	TRBJ2-2	TRBD1	CASRIQGDTGELFF	TGTGCCAGCAGAATCCAGGGGGACACCGGGGAGCTGTTTTTT
TRBV6-1	few	TRBJ1-2	NA	CATRGRGFYGYTF	TGTGCCACTCGGGGTAGGGGTTTTTATGGCTACACCTTC
TRBV6-5	NA	TRBJ2-1	NA	CASSYSGRPKTSYNEQFF	TGTGCCAGCAGTTACTCCGGGCGCCCGAAAACCTCCTACAATGAGCAGTTCTTC
TRBV29-1	NA	TRBJ2-1	NA	CSVEVGDNEQFF	TGCAGCGTTGAAGTTGGGGATAATGAGCAGTTCTTC
TRBV7-8	few	TRBJ1-3	NA	CASSLVRGNTIYF	TGTGCCAGCAGCTTAGTTAGGGGGAACACCATATATTTT
TRBV30	few	TRBJ2-1	TRBD2	CAWSLSGDEQFF	TGTGCCTGGAGTCTTAGCGGGGATGAGCAGTTCTTC
TRBV5-1	many	TRBJ1-2	NA	CASSLGQSSYGYTF	TGCGCCAGCAGCTTAGGACAGTCGAGCTATGGCTACACCTTC
TRBV6-5	few	TRBJ1-3	TRBD1	CASSYSGQGASGNTIYF	TGTGCCAGCAGTTACTCGGGACAGGGGGCCTCTGGAAACACCATATATTTT
TRBV6-1	NA	TRBJ1-1	TRBD1	CASRRDRLGTEAFF	TGTGCCAGCAGGCGGGACAGGCTAGGCACTGAAGCTTTCTTT
TRBV29-1	NA	TRBJ1-1	NA	CSVEAPNTEAFF	TGCAGCGTTGAGGCCCCGAACACTGAAGCTTTCTTT
TRBV7-8	few	TRBJ1-1	NA	CASSGVGSRMNTEAFF	TGTGCCAGCAGTGGAGTAGGTTCCCGTATGAACACTGAAGCTTTCTTT
TRBV7-9	many	TRBJ2-3	NA	CASSLNLRENTQYF	TGTGCCAGCAGCTTAAACCTGAGGGAGAATACGCAGTATTTT
TRBV7-9	NA	TRBJ1-2	NA	CASTIGANYGYTF	TGTGCCAGCACCATTGGGGCTAACTATGGCTACACCTTC
TRBV7-2	NA	TRBJ2-3	NA	CASRDWAYTDTQYF	TGTGCCAGCCGGGACTGGGCCTACACAGATACGCAGTATTTT
TRBV4-2	NA	TRBJ2-3	TRBD2	CASSQTLGAGGPDTQYF	TGTGCCAGCAGCCAGACCCTGGGGGCGGGAGGGCCAGATACGCAGTATTTT
TRBV12-3/TRBV12-4	few	TRBJ1-2	NA	CASSLDSSRSRGYTF	TGTGCCAGCAGTTTAGATAGTTCCCGCTCTAGGGGCTACACCTTC
TRBV27	many	TRBJ1-2	NA	CASSFSRAAMGGYTF	TGTGCCAGCAGTTTTTCCAGGGCGGCTATGGGGGGCTACACCTTC
TRBV2	few	TRBJ2-2	NA	CASNGENTGELFF	TGTGCCAGCAACGGGGAGAACACCGGGGAGCTGTTTTTT
TRBV5-1	NA	TRBJ2-6	NA	CASSSPEGNVLTF	TGCGCCAGCAGCTCCCCGGAGGGTAACGTCCTGACTTTC
TRBV7-8	few	TRBJ1-5	NA	CASSPLSGYSNQPQHF	TGTGCCAGCAGCCCTCTCTCGGGGTATAGCAATCAGCCCCAGCATTTT
TRBV12-3/TRBV12-4	NA	TRBJ1-1	TRBD1	CASSFEAGGKTEAFF	TGTGCCAGCAGTTTCGAGGCAGGGGGCAAAACTGAAGCTTTCTTT
TRBV20-1	few	TRBJ2-1	NA	CSARVARMGNEQFF	TGCAGTGCTAGAGTGGCTAGGATGGGGAATGAGCAGTTCTTC
TRBV12-3/TRBV12-4	few	TRBJ2-3	NA	CASNPRGWDTDTQYF	TGTGCCAGCAACCCTCGGGGGTGGGACACAGATACGCAGTATTTT
TRBV5-4	few	TRBJ1-4	TRBD1	CASSRDRGKEKLFF	TGTGCCAGCAGTAGGGACAGGGGAAAAGAAAAACTGTTTTTT
TRBV6-2/TRBV6-3	many	TRBJ1-1	NA	CASRLRPGSTEAFF	TGTGCCAGCAGACTGAGACCAGGGAGCACTGAAGCTTTCTTT
TRBV6-1	NA	TRBJ2-7	TRBD1	CASGRDRGSYEQYF	TGTGCCAGCGGGCGAGACAGGGGGTCCTACGAGCAGTACTTC
TRBV10-3	many	TRBJ2-2	NA	CAGSSAGELFF	TGTGCCGGCTCTTCCGCCGGGGAGCTGTTTTTT